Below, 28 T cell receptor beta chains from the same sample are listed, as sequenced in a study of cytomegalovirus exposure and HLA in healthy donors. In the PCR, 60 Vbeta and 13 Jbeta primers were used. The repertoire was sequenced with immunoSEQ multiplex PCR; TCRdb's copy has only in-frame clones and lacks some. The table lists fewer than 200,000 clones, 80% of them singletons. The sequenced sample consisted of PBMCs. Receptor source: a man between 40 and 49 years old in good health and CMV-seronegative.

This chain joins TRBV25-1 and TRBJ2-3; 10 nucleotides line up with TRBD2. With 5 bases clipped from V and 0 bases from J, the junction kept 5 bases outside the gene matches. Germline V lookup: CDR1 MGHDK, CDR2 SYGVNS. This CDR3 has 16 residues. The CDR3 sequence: CASSPRTSGSTDTQYF. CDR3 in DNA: TGTGCCAGCAGTCCGCGGACTAGCGGTAGCACAGATACGCAGTATTTT.

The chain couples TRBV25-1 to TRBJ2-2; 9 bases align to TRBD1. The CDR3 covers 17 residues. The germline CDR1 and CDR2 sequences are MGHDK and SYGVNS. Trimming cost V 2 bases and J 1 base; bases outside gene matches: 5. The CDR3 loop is CASSEMSGQGNTGELFF. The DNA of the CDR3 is TGTGCCAGCAGTGAAATGTCGGGACAGGGGAACACCGGGGAGCTGTTTTTT.

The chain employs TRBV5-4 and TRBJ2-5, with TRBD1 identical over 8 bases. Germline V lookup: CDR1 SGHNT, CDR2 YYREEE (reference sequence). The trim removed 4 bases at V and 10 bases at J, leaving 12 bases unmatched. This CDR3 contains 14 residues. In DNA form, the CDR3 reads TGTGCCAGCAGCGGGACTGGGACAGGTTTTAGCCAGTACTTC. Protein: CASSGTGTGFSQYF. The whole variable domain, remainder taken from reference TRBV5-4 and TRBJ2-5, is ETGVTQSPTHLIKTRGQQVTLRCSSQSGHNTVSWYQQALGQGPQFIFQYYREEENGRGNFPPRFSGLQFPNYSSELNVNALELDDSALYLCASSGTGTGFSQYFGPGTRLLVL.

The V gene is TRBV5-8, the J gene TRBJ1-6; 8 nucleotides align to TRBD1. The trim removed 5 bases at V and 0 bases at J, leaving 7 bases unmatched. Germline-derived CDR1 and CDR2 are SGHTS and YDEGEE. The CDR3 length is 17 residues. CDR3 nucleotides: TGTGCCAGCAGGGTGAGGACAGGGCACTCCTATAATTCACCCCTCCACTTT. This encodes CASRVRTGHSYNSPLHF.

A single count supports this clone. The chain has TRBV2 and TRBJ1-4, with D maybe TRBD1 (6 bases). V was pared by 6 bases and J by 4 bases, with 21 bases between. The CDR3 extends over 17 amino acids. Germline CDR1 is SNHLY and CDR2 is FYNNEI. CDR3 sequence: CASSSGDGQMFNEKLFF. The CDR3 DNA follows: TGTGCCAGCAGCTCAGGGGACGGACAAATGTTTAATGAAAAACTGTTTTTT.

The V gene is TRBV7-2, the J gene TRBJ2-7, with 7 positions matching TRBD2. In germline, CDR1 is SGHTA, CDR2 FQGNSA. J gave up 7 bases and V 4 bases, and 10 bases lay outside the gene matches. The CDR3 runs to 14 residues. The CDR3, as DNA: TGTGCCAGCAGCTACGGGAGCGGGGTCCTGGAGCAGTACTTC. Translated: CASSYGSGVLEQYF. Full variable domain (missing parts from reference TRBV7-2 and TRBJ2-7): GAGVSQSPSNKVTEKGKDVELRCDPISGHTALYWYRQSLGQGLEFLIYFQGNSAPDKSGLPSDRFSAERTGGSVSTLTIQRTQQEDSAVYLCASSYGSGVLEQYFGPGTRLTVT.

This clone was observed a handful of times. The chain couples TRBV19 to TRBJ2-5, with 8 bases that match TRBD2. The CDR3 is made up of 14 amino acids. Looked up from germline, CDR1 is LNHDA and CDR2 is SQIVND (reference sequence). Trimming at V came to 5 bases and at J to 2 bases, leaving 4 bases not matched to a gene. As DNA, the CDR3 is TGTGCCAGTAGTCAGCGGGGGCGGCAAGAGACCCAGTACTTC. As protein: CASSQRGRQETQYF.

CDR3 in DNA: TGCGCCAGCAGCGTAGACAGGACCAGAAACACCATATATTTT. It translates to CASSVDRTRNTIYF. The chain uses TRBV5-1 and TRBJ1-3; D may be TRBD1 (6 bases). With 4 bases removed from V and 5 bases from J, the gap between germline ends came to 13 bases. This CDR3 spans 14 amino acids. Germline V CDR1 and CDR2: SGHRS, YFSETQ.

The CDR3 nucleotides read TGTGCCAGCCGACAGGGGGAAGGAGTAGGTGGCTACACCTTC. It translates to CASRQGEGVGGYTF. The V call is TRBV6-5, the J call TRBJ1-2, with TRBD1 matching over 9 bases. This CDR3 has 14 amino acids. V was pared by 8 bases and J by 7 bases, with 11 bases of the junction left unmatched. Germline CDR1 is MNHEY and CDR2 is SVGAGI.

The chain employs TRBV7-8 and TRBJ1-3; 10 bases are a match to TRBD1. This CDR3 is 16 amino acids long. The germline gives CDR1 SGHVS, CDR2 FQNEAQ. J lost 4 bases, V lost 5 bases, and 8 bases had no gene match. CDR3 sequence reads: CASSIRDRGAGNTIYF. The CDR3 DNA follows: TGTGCCAGCAGCATCCGGGACAGGGGTGCAGGAAACACCATATATTTT. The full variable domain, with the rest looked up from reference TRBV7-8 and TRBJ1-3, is GAGVSQSPRYKVAKRGQDVALRCDPISGHVSLFWYQQALGQGPEFLTYFQNEAQLDKSGLPSDRFFAERPEGSVSTLKIQRTQQEDSAVYLCASSIRDRGAGNTIYFGEGSWLTVV.

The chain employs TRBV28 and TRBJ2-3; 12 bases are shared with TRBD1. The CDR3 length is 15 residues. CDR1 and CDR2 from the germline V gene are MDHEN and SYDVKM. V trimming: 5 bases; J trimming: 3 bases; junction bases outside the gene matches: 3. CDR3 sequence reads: CASSRDRGQTDTQYF. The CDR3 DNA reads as TGTGCCAGCAGTAGGGACAGGGGGCAAACAGATACGCAGTATTTT.

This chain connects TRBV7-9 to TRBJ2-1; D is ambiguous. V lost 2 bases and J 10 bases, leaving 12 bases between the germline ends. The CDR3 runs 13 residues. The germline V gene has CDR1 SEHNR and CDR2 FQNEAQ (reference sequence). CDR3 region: CASSLSDGFEQFF. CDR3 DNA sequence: TGTGCCAGCAGCTTAAGTGACGGGTTCGAGCAGTTCTTC.

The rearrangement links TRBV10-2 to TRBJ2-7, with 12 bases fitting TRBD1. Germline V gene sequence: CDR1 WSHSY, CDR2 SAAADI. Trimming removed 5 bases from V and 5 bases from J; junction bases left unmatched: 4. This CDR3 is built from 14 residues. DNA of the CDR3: TGCGCCAGCAGTCCCGGGACAGGGGGCCACGAGCAGTACTTC. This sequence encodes CASSPGTGGHEQYF.

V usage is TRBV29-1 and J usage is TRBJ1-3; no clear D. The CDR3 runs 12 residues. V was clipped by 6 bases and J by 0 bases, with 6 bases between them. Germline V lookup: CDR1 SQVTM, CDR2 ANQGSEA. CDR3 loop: CSVLSSGNTIYF. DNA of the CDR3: TGCAGCGTGCTGAGCTCTGGAAACACCATATATTTT.

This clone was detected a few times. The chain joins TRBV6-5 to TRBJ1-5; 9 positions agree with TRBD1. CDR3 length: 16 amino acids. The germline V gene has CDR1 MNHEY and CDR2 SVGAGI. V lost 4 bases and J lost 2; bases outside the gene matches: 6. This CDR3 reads CASSFNRGLRNQPQHF. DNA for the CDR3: TGTGCCAGCAGTTTCAACAGGGGGCTCCGCAATCAGCCCCAGCATTTT.

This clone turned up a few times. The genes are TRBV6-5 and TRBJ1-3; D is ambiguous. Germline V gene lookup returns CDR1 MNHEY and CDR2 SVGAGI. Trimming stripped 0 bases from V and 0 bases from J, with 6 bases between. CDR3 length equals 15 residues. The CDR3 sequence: CASSYSGSSGNTIYF. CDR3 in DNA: TGTGCCAGCAGTTACTCGGGGAGCTCTGGAAACACCATATATTTT.

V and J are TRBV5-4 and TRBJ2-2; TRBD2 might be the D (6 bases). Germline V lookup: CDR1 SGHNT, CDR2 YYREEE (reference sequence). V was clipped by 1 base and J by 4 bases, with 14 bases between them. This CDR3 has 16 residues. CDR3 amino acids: CASSLIVRGGTGELFF. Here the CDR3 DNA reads TGTGCCAGCAGCTTGATTGTCCGGGGAGGCACCGGGGAGCTGTTTTTT.

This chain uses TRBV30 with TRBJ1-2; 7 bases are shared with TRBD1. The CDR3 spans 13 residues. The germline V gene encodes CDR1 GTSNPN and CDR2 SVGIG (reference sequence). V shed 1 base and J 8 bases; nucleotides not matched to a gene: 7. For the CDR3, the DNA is TGTGCCTGGAGTGCGCAACAGGGGTTAGGCTACACCTTC. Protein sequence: CAWSAQQGLGYTF.

CDR3 sequence reads: CAQQANLNTEAFF. CDR3 sequence (DNA): TGTGCGCAGCAGGCCAACTTGAACACTGAAGCTTTCTTT. V is TRBV30 and J is TRBJ1-1; D is ambiguous. CDR3 size: 13 residues. Germline V lookup: CDR1 GTSNPN, CDR2 SVGIG (reference sequence).

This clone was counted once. Here the CDR3 DNA reads TGCAGCGCCATTCTCGGCGGGGGGAGTGAAAAACTGTTTTTT. This translates into CSAILGGGSEKLFF. The chain links TRBV29-1 to TRBJ1-4; the D gene is possibly TRBD1 (5 bases). CDR1 and CDR2 from the germline V gene are SQVTM and ANQGSEA. The ends were cut back, 7 bases at V and 7 bases at J, with 19 bases in the middle. The CDR3 covers 14 residues.

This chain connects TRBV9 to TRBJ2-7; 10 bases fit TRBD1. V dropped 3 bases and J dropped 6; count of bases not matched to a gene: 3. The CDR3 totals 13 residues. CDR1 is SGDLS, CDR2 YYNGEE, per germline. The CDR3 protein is CASSGQGAGEQYF. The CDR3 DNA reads TGTGCCAGCAGCGGACAGGGGGCCGGCGAGCAGTACTTC. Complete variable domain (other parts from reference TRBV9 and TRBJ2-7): DSGVTQTPKHLITATGQRVTLRCSPRSGDLSVYWYQQSLDQGLQFLIQYYNGEERAKGNILERFSAQQFPDLHSELNLSSLELGDSALYFCASSGQGAGEQYFGPGTRLTVT.

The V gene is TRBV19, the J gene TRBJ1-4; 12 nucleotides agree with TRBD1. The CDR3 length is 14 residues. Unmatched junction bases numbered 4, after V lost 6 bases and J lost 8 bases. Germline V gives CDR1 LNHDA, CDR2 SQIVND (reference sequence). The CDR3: CASRKGTGGEKLFF. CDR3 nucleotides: TGTGCCAGTAGAAAAGGGACAGGGGGCGAAAAACTGTTTTTT.

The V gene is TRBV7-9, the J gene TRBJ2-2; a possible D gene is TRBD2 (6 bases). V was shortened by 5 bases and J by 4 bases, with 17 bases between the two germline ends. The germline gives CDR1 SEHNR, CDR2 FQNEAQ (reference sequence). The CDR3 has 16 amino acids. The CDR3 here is CASSIIGWGGTGELFF. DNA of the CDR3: TGTGCCAGCAGCATAATCGGGTGGGGAGGCACCGGGGAGCTGTTTTTT.

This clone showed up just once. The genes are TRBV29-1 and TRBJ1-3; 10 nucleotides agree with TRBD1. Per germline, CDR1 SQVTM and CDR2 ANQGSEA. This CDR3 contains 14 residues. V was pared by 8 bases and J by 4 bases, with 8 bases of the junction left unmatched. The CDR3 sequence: CSTQDRGSGNTIYF. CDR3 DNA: TGCAGCACCCAGGACAGGGGGTCAGGAAACACCATATATTTT.

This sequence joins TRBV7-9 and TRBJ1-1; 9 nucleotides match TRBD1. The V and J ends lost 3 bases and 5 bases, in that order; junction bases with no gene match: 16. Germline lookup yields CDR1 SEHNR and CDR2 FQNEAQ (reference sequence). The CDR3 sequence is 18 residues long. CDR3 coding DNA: TGTGCCAGCAGCTTGGTTATGGGAACAGGGGGCGCGGGGACTGAAGCTTTCTTT. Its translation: CASSLVMGTGGAGTEAFF.

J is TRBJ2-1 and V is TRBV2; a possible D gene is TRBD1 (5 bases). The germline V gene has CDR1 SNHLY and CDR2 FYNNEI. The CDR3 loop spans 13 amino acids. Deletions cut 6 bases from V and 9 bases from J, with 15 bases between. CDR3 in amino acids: CASRRTWAVEQFF. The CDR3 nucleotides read TGTGCCAGCAGAAGGACATGGGCGGTTGAGCAGTTCTTC. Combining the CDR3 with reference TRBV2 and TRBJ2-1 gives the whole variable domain EPEVTQTPSHQVTQMGQEVILRCVPISNHLYFYWYRQILGQKVEFLVSFYNNEISEKSEIFDDQFSVERPDGSNFTLKIRSTKLEDSAMYFCASRRTWAVEQFFGPGTRLTVL.

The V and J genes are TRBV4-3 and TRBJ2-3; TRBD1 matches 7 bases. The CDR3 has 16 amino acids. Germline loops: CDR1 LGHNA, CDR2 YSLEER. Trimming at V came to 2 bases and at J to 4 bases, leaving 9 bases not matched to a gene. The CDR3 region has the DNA TGCGCCAGCAGCCAAACCCGGGACAGTTTTTCAGATACGCAGTATTTT. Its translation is CASSQTRDSFSDTQYF.

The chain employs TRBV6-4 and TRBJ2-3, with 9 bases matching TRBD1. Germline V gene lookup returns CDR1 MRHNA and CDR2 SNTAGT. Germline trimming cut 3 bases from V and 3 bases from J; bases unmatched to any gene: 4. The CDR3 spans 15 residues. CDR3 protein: CASSEQGAGTDTQYF. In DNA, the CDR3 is TGTGCCAGCAGTGAACAGGGGGCGGGAACAGATACGCAGTATTTT.